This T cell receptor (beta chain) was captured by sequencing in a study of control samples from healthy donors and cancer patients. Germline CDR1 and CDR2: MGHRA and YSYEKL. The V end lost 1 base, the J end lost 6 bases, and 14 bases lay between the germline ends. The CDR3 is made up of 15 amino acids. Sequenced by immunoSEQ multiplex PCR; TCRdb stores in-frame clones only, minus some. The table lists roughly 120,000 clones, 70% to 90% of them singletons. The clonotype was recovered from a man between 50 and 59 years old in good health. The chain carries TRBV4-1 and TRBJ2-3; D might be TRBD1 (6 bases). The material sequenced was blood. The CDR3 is CASSQVGNQGDTQYF. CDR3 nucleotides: TGCGCCAGCAGCCAAGTTGGCAACCAGGGGGATACGCAGTATTTT.